The 18 T cell receptor beta chains presented below share a single source sample, sequenced in a study of T cells of healthy individuals. TCRdb called the 5' RACE reads again in MiXCR, with one record for every CDR3 protein. The sample carries more than 85,000 distinct CDR3 sequences, under 20% recorded once. All receptors come from a human donor in good health.

This clonotype showed up just a few times. The chain recombines TRBV18 with TRBJ2-5; D is undetermined. CDR3 length equals 13 residues. Germline CDR1 KGHSH, CDR2 LQKENI. V was shortened by 2 bases and J by 5 bases, with 9 bases between the two germline ends. CDR3 region: CASSPIDWETQYF. The CDR3 coding sequence is TGTGCCAGCTCACCAATTGACTGGGAGACCCAGTACTTC. Using reference TRBV18 and TRBJ2-5 for the parts outside the CDR3, the full variable domain is NAGVMQNPRHLVRRRGQEARLRCSPMKGHSHVYWYRQLPEEGLKFMVYLQKENIIDESGMPKERFSAEFPKEGPSILRIQQVVRGDSAAYFCASSPIDWETQYFGPGTRLLVL.

J is TRBJ1-6 and V is TRBV7-9; perhaps TRBD1 as D (5 bases). The germline CDR1 and CDR2 sequences are SEHNR and FQNEAQ (reference sequence). CDR3 size: 15 residues. The V end lost 7 bases, the J end lost 6 bases, and 16 bases lay between the germline ends. Here the CDR3 DNA reads TGTGCCAGCAAGAGCTTGGGGCAGGGTAATTCACCCCTCCACTTT. This gives the protein CASKSLGQGNSPLHF.

The sample holds a few counts of this clonotype. This chain connects TRBV5-5 to TRBJ1-6; 8 positions match TRBD1. The CDR3 consists of 14 residues. Germline lookup yields CDR1 SGHKS and CDR2 YYEKEE (reference sequence). The junction had 12 bases not matched to a gene; V was cut back by 8 bases and J by 11 bases. The CDR3 sequence is CASRLDRGRTPLHF. The CDR3 nucleotides read TGTGCCAGTCGTCTCGACAGGGGAAGAACACCCCTCCACTTT.

In its sample, this clonotype was seen a few times. The chain employs TRBV28 and TRBJ1-4; D call uncertain. This CDR3 region has 14 residues. Trimming cost V 5 bases and J 4 bases, with 11 bases left between them. Germline V gene data show CDR1 as MDHEN and CDR2 as SYDVKM. In DNA, the CDR3 is TGTGCCAGCAGTAAAAGAGGAGGTAATGAAAAACTGTTTTTT. Translation: CASSKRGGNEKLFF.

This clonotype was counted only a few times. The chain combines TRBV20-1 with TRBJ1-1; D call uncertain. This CDR3 has 14 residues. The germline V and J ends were trimmed by 3 bases and 5 bases, with 16 bases remaining between them. Germline V gene sequence: CDR1 DFQATT, CDR2 SNEGSKA (reference sequence). Here the CDR3 reads CSASSPYVTTEAFF. The CDR3 DNA reads TGCAGTGCTAGTAGCCCATATGTAACGACTGAAGCTTTCTTT.

This clonotype was observed a handful of times. The chain combines TRBV6-2 or TRBV6-3 with TRBJ2-7, with a possible D match to TRBD1 (6 bases). The V end lost 6 bases, the J end lost 2 bases, and 17 bases lay between the germline ends. The germline CDR1 and CDR2 sequences are MNHEY and SVGEGT. There are 15 residues in the CDR3. For the CDR3, the DNA is TGTGCCAGCAGCGCTACGGACAGAGCCCCCTACGAGCAGTACTTC. Encoded protein: CASSATDRAPYEQYF.

Turning to this clonotype: This may come from a read error, since a much larger clone is one base off. CDR3 nucleotide sequence: TGCAGCGTCACAGGAGGGGGGTATGGCTACAACTTC. Translated: CSVTGGGYGYNF. The J gene is TRBJ1-2, the V gene TRBV29-1, with a weak D call TRBD1 (6 bases). The CDR3 contains 12 residues. Germline-derived CDR1 and CDR2 are SQVTM and ANQGSEA.

This clonotype was observed at least ten times. The chain uses TRBV20-1 and TRBJ1-2; D gene ambiguous. This CDR3 is 12 amino acids long. Looked up from germline, CDR1 is DFQATT and CDR2 is SNEGSKA (reference sequence). V gave up 3 bases and J gave up 2 bases, with 7 bases separating them. The CDR3 here is CSASVQNYGYTF. CDR3 DNA: TGCAGTGCTAGTGTGCAAAACTATGGCTACACCTTC.

The chain links TRBV12-3 or TRBV12-4 to TRBJ2-5; D is ambiguous. The CDR3 is 11 residues long. Trimming took off 8 bases at V and 5 bases at J, with 9 bases between the two ends. The CDR3 nucleotides read TGTGCCAGCGGGATTATGGAGACCCAGTACTTC. Encoded protein: CASGIMETQYF.

The chain couples TRBV7-8 to TRBJ2-7; possible D gene TRBD1, 6 bases. The length of the CDR3 is 13 residues. V lost 5 bases and J lost 3, with 11 bases in between. The germline CDR1 and CDR2 sequences are SGHVS and FQNEAQ. DNA of the CDR3: TGTGCCAGCAGCAGGACAGATAACTACGAGCAGTACTTC. The encoded protein is CASSRTDNYEQYF.

J is TRBJ1-6 and V is TRBV9; maybe TRBD1 (6 bases). Germline lookup yields CDR1 SGDLS and CDR2 YYNGEE. The CDR3 is made up of 14 amino acids. V was pared by 2 bases and J by 7 bases, with 10 bases between. CDR3 sequence reads: CASSVRTDNSPLHF. The CDR3 bases are TGTGCCAGCAGCGTCCGGACAGACAATTCACCCCTCCACTTT.

This clonotype was found many times. This chain links TRBV9 with TRBJ2-1; 11 positions agree with TRBD1. V lost 3 bases to trimming and J lost 2 bases; unmatched junction nucleotides: 7. Germline lookup yields CDR1 SGDLS and CDR2 YYNGEE. The CDR3 length is 17 residues. The CDR3 region is CASSAEEDRGPYNEQFF. In DNA form, the CDR3 reads TGTGCCAGCAGCGCAGAGGAGGACAGGGGGCCCTACAATGAGCAGTTCTTC.

The V call is TRBV6-2 or TRBV6-3, the J call TRBJ2-1; unclear D gene. The germline V gene encodes CDR1 MNHEY and CDR2 SVGEGT. This CDR3 comprises 14 residues. V lost 0 bases and J lost 10, with 13 bases in between. CDR3 region: CASSYSSYPGEQFF. Written as DNA, the CDR3 is TGTGCCAGCAGTTACTCTAGTTACCCCGGGGAGCAGTTCTTC.

The chain couples TRBV10-2 to TRBJ2-3, with 7 nucleotides matching TRBD2. This CDR3 region has 13 residues. Looked up from germline, CDR1 is WSHSY and CDR2 is SAAADI. V lost 4 bases to trimming and J lost 5 bases; unmatched junction nucleotides: 3. The CDR3 coding sequence is TGCGCCAGCAGTGTATTAGCGGGAGATACGCAGTATTTT. Residues: CASSVLAGDTQYF.

The genes are TRBV12-3 or TRBV12-4 and TRBJ2-5, with TRBD2 matching over 7 bases. The length of the CDR3 is 13 residues. The ends lost 6 bases at V and 5 bases at J; junction bases unmatched: 6. The chain's CDR3 is CASSRAGAETQYF. CDR3 in DNA: TGTGCCAGCAGCCGTGCGGGAGCCGAGACCCAGTACTTC.

The chain recombines TRBV5-1 with TRBJ1-2; D not resolved. V was clipped by 2 bases and J by 4 bases, with 9 bases between them. This CDR3 spans 13 amino acids. Per germline, CDR1 SGHRS and CDR2 YFSETQ. CDR3 sequence (DNA): TGCGCCAGCAGCTTAAACAGCTTCTATGGCTACACCTTC. This codes for CASSLNSFYGYTF. Supplemented by reference TRBV5-1 and TRBJ1-2, the full variable domain reads KAGVTQTPRYLIKTRGQQVTLSCSPISGHRSVSWYQQTPGQGLQFLFEYFSETQRNKGNFPGRFSGRQFSNSRSEMNVSTLELGDSALYLCASSLNSFYGYTFGSGTRLTVV.

The V gene is TRBV28, the J gene TRBJ2-2; either TRBD1 or TRBD2 may fit D (5 bases each). CDR3 size: 17 residues. CDR1 MDHEN and CDR2 SYDVKM come from the germline V gene. The V end was cut by 3 bases, the J end by 3 bases, with 17 bases between. As DNA, the CDR3 is TGTGCCAGCAGTTTTCCGTCGGGGCTAGGGTACACCGGGGAGCTGTTTTTT. It encodes CASSFPSGLGYTGELFF.

The chain couples TRBV29-1 to TRBJ1-5, with 11 bases matching TRBD1. CDR1 is SQVTM and CDR2 is ANQGSEA in the germline V gene. J gave up 4 bases and V 3 bases, and 5 bases lay outside the gene matches. This CDR3 spans 15 amino acids. This chain's CDR3 is CSVETGQGANQPQHF. The CDR3 nucleotides are TGCAGCGTTGAGACCGGACAGGGGGCAAATCAGCCCCAGCATTTT.